Shown below are 20 T cell receptor beta chains from a single sample sequenced in a study of blood T cell repertoires in COVID-19. Method: immunoSEQ multiplex PCR; TCRdb's copy keeps in-frame clones and lacks some. In the table there are 300,000 to 350,000 clones, about 90% of which are singletons. Sequenced sample: PBMCs or T cells enriched from blood (not recorded which). These receptors all come from a woman in her 30s who had recovered from COVID-19.

This clone was recorded a few times. The chain joins TRBV2 to TRBJ2-3; the D gene is possibly TRBD2 (6 bases). Trimming removed 8 bases from V and 6 bases from J, with 18 bases in between. The CDR3 runs to 14 residues. Germline-derived CDR1 and CDR2 are SNHLY and FYNNEI. CDR3 amino acids: CASGGLGVADTQYF. In nucleotides, the CDR3 is TGTGCCAGCGGAGGGCTGGGGGTCGCGGATACGCAGTATTTT.

The chain recombines TRBV3-1 (or the pseudogene TRBV3-2) with TRBJ1-2; 11 bases are a match to TRBD1. CDR1 LGHDT and CDR2 YNNKEL come from the germline V gene (reference sequence). Losses at the gene ends were 3 bases for V and 3 bases for J; bases not matched to a gene: 9. There are 17 residues in the CDR3. In DNA, the CDR3 is TGTGCCAGCAGCCAGGGCGGGACAGGGGGATATGACTATGGCTACACCTTC. This translates into CASSQGGTGGYDYGYTF.

V and J are TRBV18 and TRBJ2-7, with 9 bases lining up with TRBD2. The CDR3 has 15 amino acids. The V gene end was trimmed by 2 bases and the J gene end by 4 bases; junction bases not matched to a gene: 6. The germline V gene has CDR1 KGHSH and CDR2 LQKENI. The DNA for the CDR3 is TGTGCCAGCTCACCAGCAAGCGGGGGGCAGTACGAGCAGTACTTC. Amino acid sequence: CASSPASGGQYEQYF.

This clone appeared a few times. V is TRBV5-6 and J is TRBJ1-2; D possibly corresponds to TRBD1 (5 bases). This CDR3 is 15 amino acids long. Germline V gene data show CDR1 as SGHDT and CDR2 as YYEEEE. V was shortened by 4 bases and J by 4 bases, with 17 bases between the two germline ends. The CDR3 loop is CASSPQGKSLYGYTF. The CDR3 DNA sequence: TGTGCCAGCAGCCCCCAGGGAAAATCCCTCTATGGCTACACCTTC.

The chain is built from TRBV2 and TRBJ1-1; 9 bases map to TRBD1. The ends lost 8 bases at V and 6 bases at J; junction bases unmatched: 7. The CDR3 has 13 amino acids. Per the germline V gene, CDR1 is SNHLY and CDR2 is FYNNEI. The CDR3 region has the DNA TGTGCCAGCCTGACAGGGGGTTTCGCTGAAGCTTTCTTT. Its protein product is CASLTGGFAEAFF.

This clone was counted a single time. The CDR3, as DNA: TGTGCCAGCTCACCACGAGACGGGAGCACAGATACGCAGTATTTT. Translating gives CASSPRDGSTDTQYF. This chain connects TRBV18 to TRBJ2-3; no firm D call. Germline V gene data show CDR1 as KGHSH and CDR2 as LQKENI. The CDR3 spans 15 residues. Trimming removed 1 base from V and 0 bases from J, with 8 bases in between.

The chain uses TRBV15 and TRBJ1-4; TRBD1 matches 10 bases. Germline V gene lookup returns CDR1 LNHNV and CDR2 YYDKDF (reference sequence). V trimming: 3 bases; J trimming: 3 bases; junction bases outside the gene matches: 4. This CDR3 has 16 amino acids. The CDR3: CATSSDRGQANEKLFF. CDR3 bases: TGTGCCACCAGCAGTGACAGGGGGCAGGCTAATGAAAAACTGTTTTTT.

A word on this clone: At one end the junction does not follow the germline gene, possibly because of a read error. The rearrangement joins TRBV11-2 to TRBJ1-3, with unresolved D. Per germline, CDR1 SGHAT and CDR2 FQNNGV. This CDR3 has 16 residues. As DNA, the CDR3 is TGTGCCAGCACCTTAGAAGAGGGCTCCTCTGGAAACACCATATATTTT. Translated, it gives CASTLEEGSSGNTIYF.

The gene calls are TRBV6-5 and TRBJ1-4, with 7 bases matching TRBD1. The CDR3 is 15 residues long. CDR1 and CDR2 from the germline V gene are MNHEY and SVGAGI. J lost 5 bases, V lost 4 bases, and 7 bases had no gene match. The CDR3 region has the DNA TGTGCCAGCAGTTCACCCGGGACAGCGAATGAAAAACTGTTTTTT. Protein product: CASSSPGTANEKLFF.

The chain links TRBV5-4 to TRBJ1-6; D ambiguous. The CDR3 loop spans 15 amino acids. Trimming took off 4 bases at V and 7 bases at J, with 15 bases between the two ends. Germline V gives CDR1 SGHNT, CDR2 YYREEE (reference sequence). The CDR3 spells CASSPAGVQNSPLHF. The DNA for the CDR3 is TGTGCCAGCAGCCCCGCGGGCGTGCAGAATTCACCCCTCCACTTT. Full variable domain (rest looked up from reference TRBV5-4 and TRBJ1-6): ETGVTQSPTHLIKTRGQQVTLRCSSQSGHNTVSWYQQALGQGPQFIFQYYREEENGRGNFPPRFSGLQFPNYSSELNVNALELDDSALYLCASSPAGVQNSPLHFGNGTRLTVT.

This chain links TRBV19 with TRBJ2-5, with 9 bases lining up with TRBD2. After removal of 1 base from V and 5 bases from J, the junction contained 8 bases not matched to a gene. Germline V CDR1 and CDR2: LNHDA, SQIVND (reference sequence). This CDR3 comprises 16 residues. The CDR3, as DNA: TGTGCCAGTAGTATAGGTGGTAGCGGGGGCAGTGAGACCCAGTACTTC. Protein: CASSIGGSGGSETQYF.

This rearrangement joins TRBV11-2 to TRBJ2-1, with 8 bases fitting TRBD1. The CDR3 is 17 residues long. Germline values: CDR1 SGHAT, CDR2 FQNNGV. V shed 5 bases and J 7 bases; nucleotides not matched to a gene: 16. This chain's CDR3 is CASSLTMVAGGRNEQFF. The CDR3 DNA reads as TGTGCCAGCAGCCTAACTATGGTGGCAGGGGGCAGAAATGAGCAGTTCTTC.

This clone came up a few times. This chain links TRBV10-1 with TRBJ1-5, with a tentative D call TRBD1 (6 bases). Germline CDR1 WNHNN, CDR2 SYGVQD (reference sequence). The V gene lost 10 bases and the J gene lost 4 bases, with 17 bases spanning the gap. CDR3 length: 14 amino acids. The CDR3 DNA follows: TGCGCCAAGCCGGGGGGCGGGGGAAATCAGCCCCAGCATTTT. Translation gives CAKPGGGGNQPQHF.

This CDR3 reads CASSQVGLVGRQYF. The CDR3 DNA is TGCGCCAGCAGCCAAGTCGGACTAGTCGGTCGGCAGTATTTT. V and J are TRBV4-1 and TRBJ2-3, with TRBD2 matching 7 bases. The V and J ends lost 1 base and 11 bases, in that order; junction bases with no gene match: 9. Per the germline V gene, CDR1 is MGHRA and CDR2 is YSYEKL. The CDR3 contains 14 residues.

This clone was recorded only once. The chain is built from TRBV9 and TRBJ2-3; a possible D gene is TRBD1 (5 bases). CDR1 is SGDLS and CDR2 is YYNGEE in the germline V gene. CDR3 length equals 13 residues. V was trimmed by 4 bases and J by 4 bases, leaving 10 bases between them. CDR3 amino acids: CASSLVGPDTQYF. The CDR3 DNA follows: TGTGCCAGCAGCTTAGTGGGGCCAGATACGCAGTATTTT. Using reference TRBV9 and TRBJ2-3 for the parts outside the CDR3, the full variable domain is DSGVTQTPKHLITATGQRVTLRCSPRSGDLSVYWYQQSLDQGLQFLIQYYNGEERAKGNILERFSAQQFPDLHSELNLSSLELGDSALYFCASSLVGPDTQYFGPGTRLTVL.

The chain is built from TRBV29-1 and TRBJ2-5, with D perhaps matching TRBD2 (5 bases). Trimming cost V 0 bases and J 4 bases, with 9 bases left between them. Germline V gene data show CDR1 as SQVTM and CDR2 as ANQGSEA. CDR3 size: 13 residues. The CDR3 loop reads CSVEESAGETQYF. DNA of the CDR3: TGCAGCGTTGAAGAGTCCGCGGGAGAGACCCAGTACTTC.

This clone showed up just once. This chain joins TRBV11-2 and TRBJ1-3; D uncertain. The ends were cut back, 5 bases at V and 4 bases at J, with 18 bases in the middle. The CDR3 extends over 16 amino acids. The germline CDR1 and CDR2 sequences are SGHAT and FQNNGV. CDR3 sequence: CASSRAGSQGGNTIYF. The CDR3, as DNA: TGTGCCAGCAGCCGAGCCGGGTCTCAAGGAGGAAACACCATATATTTT.

This clone was seen a handful of times. V usage is TRBV28 and J usage is TRBJ2-7, with a tentative D call TRBD1 (5 bases). The CDR3 covers 12 residues. Germline V gene sequence: CDR1 MDHEN, CDR2 SYDVKM. The V end lost 5 bases, the J end lost 7 bases, and 12 bases lay between the germline ends. Here the CDR3 reads CASSLITGEQYF. The CDR3, as DNA: TGTGCCAGCAGTCTGATTACAGGAGAGCAGTACTTC.

The V and J genes are TRBV7-9 and TRBJ1-2; TRBD1 aligns across 8 bases. J was trimmed by 8 bases and V by 4 bases; bases with no gene match: 9. This CDR3 comprises 14 residues. Germline loops: CDR1 SEHNR, CDR2 FQNEAQ (reference sequence). The CDR3 coding sequence is TGTGCCAGCAGCTCCGAGGTCGGGACAGGAGGCTACACCTTC. As protein: CASSSEVGTGGYTF.

The CDR3 reads CASSGERETQYF. The CDR3 region has the DNA TGTGCCAGCTCAGGGGAGAGAGAGACCCAGTACTTC. V is TRBV18 and J is TRBJ2-5, with D possibly matching TRBD2 (5 bases). The CDR3 is made up of 12 amino acids. Trimming took 5 bases from V and 4 from J, leaving 8 bases between them. Germline CDR1 KGHSH, CDR2 LQKENI.